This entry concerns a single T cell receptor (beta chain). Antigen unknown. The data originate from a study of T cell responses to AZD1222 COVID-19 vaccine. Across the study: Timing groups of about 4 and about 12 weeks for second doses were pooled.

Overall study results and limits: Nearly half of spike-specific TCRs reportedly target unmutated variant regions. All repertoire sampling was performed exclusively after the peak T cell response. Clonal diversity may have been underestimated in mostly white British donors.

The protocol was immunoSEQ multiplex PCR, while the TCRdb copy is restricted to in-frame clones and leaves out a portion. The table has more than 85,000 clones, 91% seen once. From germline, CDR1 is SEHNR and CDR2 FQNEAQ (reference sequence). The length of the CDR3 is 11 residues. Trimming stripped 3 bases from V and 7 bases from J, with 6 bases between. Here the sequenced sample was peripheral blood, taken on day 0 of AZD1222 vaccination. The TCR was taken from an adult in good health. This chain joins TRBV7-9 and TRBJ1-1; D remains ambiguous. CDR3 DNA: TGTGCCAGCAGCTTCGGAGGTGAAGCTTTCTTT. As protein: CASSFGGEAFF.